These 21 T cell receptor beta chains came from one sample sequenced in a study of T cell responses to AZD1222 COVID-19 vaccine. Data came from immunoSEQ multiplex PCR; TCRdb stores just in-frame clones and leaves some out. This sample has just under 90,000 clones, with roughly 90% found just once. The sample here was peripheral blood, taken 28 days after the second AZD1222 dose. These receptors came from an adult who received the AZD1222 COVID-19 vaccine.

The V and J genes are TRBV28 and TRBJ1-5; D unclear. Germline lookup yields CDR1 MDHEN and CDR2 SYDVKM. CDR3 length: 14 amino acids. V was clipped by 1 base and J by 4 bases, with 8 bases between them. The CDR3 bases are TGTGCCAGCAGTTTATTGTCCAGAAATCAGCCCCAGCATTTT. As protein: CASSLLSRNQPQHF.

The chain has TRBV5-1 and TRBJ2-1, with 12 bases matching TRBD2. CDR3 length equals 15 residues. V shed 2 bases, J shed 4 bases, and the junction held 1 base outside the gene matches. Germline V gene sequence: CDR1 SGHRS, CDR2 YFSETQ. The CDR3 nucleotides read TGCGCCAGCAGCTTACTAGCGGGGGGATACAATGAGCAGTTCTTC. Encoded protein: CASSLLAGGYNEQFF.

The V call is TRBV11-2, the J call TRBJ2-7; perhaps TRBD2 as D (6 bases). V gave up 5 bases and J gave up 2 bases, with 13 bases separating them. There are 14 residues in the CDR3. Germline lookup yields CDR1 SGHAT and CDR2 FQNNGV. The CDR3 here is CASSTWDSPYEQYF. CDR3 DNA: TGTGCCAGCAGCACCTGGGACTCACCCTACGAGCAGTACTTC.

The chain employs TRBV11-2 and TRBJ1-6, with D perhaps TRBD1 (5 bases). The CDR3 runs to 14 residues. The V and J ends lost 6 bases and 10 bases respectively, with 16 bases between them. CDR1 SGHAT and CDR2 FQNNGV come from the germline V gene. The CDR3 region is CASRGGTATSPLHF. In DNA, the CDR3 is TGTGCCAGCAGGGGGGGGACGGCCACCTCACCCCTCCACTTT.

Only a few counts were recorded for this clone. The rearrangement uses TRBV5-4 and TRBJ2-1; TRBD2 might be the D (6 bases). V lost 3 bases and J 2 bases, leaving 12 bases between the germline ends. CDR3 size: 15 residues. Germline CDR1 and CDR2: SGHNT and YYREEE (reference sequence). The CDR3 region has the DNA TGTGCCAGCAGCTCCCGGGACTCCCCCTACAATGAGCAGTTCTTC. This translates into CASSSRDSPYNEQFF.

The chain combines TRBV5-1 with TRBJ1-1; TRBD1 aligns across 7 bases. CDR1 is SGHRS and CDR2 is YFSETQ in the germline V gene. This CDR3 is built from 18 residues. After removal of 0 bases from V and 1 base from J, the junction contained 12 bases not matched to a gene. The chain's CDR3 is CASSLVGGASRQNTEAFF. DNA of the CDR3: TGCGCCAGCAGCTTGGTAGGGGGCGCATCCAGACAGAACACTGAAGCTTTCTTT.

The J gene is TRBJ1-2, the V gene TRBV28; a weak D match, TRBD1 (6 bases). The V gene's germline CDR1 is MDHEN and CDR2 SYDVKM. The CDR3 has 13 amino acids. V was clipped by 6 bases and J by 6 bases, with 14 bases between them. The CDR3 here is CASRGRGGDGYTF. The CDR3 nucleotides read TGTGCCAGCAGGGGCAGGGGTGGAGATGGCTACACCTTC.

The rearrangement joins TRBV30 to TRBJ1-2, with 9 bases fitting TRBD1. CDR1 and CDR2 from the germline V gene are GTSNPN and SVGIG (reference sequence). The junction had 1 base not matched to a gene; V was cut back by 2 bases and J by 3 bases. The CDR3 is 13 amino acids. CDR3 bases: TGTGCCTGGAGTAGGGACAGGGACTATGGCTACACCTTC. Encoded protein: CAWSRDRDYGYTF.

This rearrangement joins TRBV9 to TRBJ1-5, with 8 nucleotides matching TRBD1. V shed 4 bases, J shed 4 bases, and the junction held 7 bases outside the gene matches. Germline lookup yields CDR1 SGDLS and CDR2 YYNGEE. The CDR3 length is 15 residues. The CDR3 sequence: CASSSGGEVNQPQHF. The CDR3 nucleotides are TGTGCCAGCAGCTCAGGGGGCGAGGTGAATCAGCCCCAGCATTTT.

The chain carries TRBV18 and TRBJ2-7; 7 nucleotides agree with TRBD1. The J segment lost 0 bases and the V segment lost 4 bases, leaving 3 bases of the junction unmatched. Germline V gives CDR1 KGHSH, CDR2 LQKENI. This CDR3 is built from 14 residues. CDR3 in amino acids: CASSHGQDSYEQYF. CDR3 DNA sequence: TGTGCCAGCTCACACGGACAGGACTCCTACGAGCAGTACTTC. Variable domain in full (rest from reference TRBV18 and TRBJ2-7): NAGVMQNPRHLVRRRGQEARLRCSPMKGHSHVYWYRQLPEEGLKFMVYLQKENIIDESGMPKERFSAEFPKEGPSILRIQQVVRGDSAAYFCASSHGQDSYEQYFGPGTRLTVT.

This clone has just a few counts. The DNA for the CDR3 is TGTGCCACCAGTGATCGGTCAGGGAACTACGAGCAGTACTTC. It encodes CATSDRSGNYEQYF. This chain links TRBV24-1 with TRBJ2-7; D might be TRBD1 (5 bases). The CDR3 has 14 residues. CDR1 and CDR2 from the germline V gene are KGHDR and SFDVKD. The V gene lost 3 bases and the J gene lost 3 bases, with 11 bases spanning the gap.

The chain is built from TRBV9 and TRBJ2-1, with D possibly TRBD1 on 6 matching bases. Trimming stripped 4 bases from V and 5 bases from J, with 19 bases between. This CDR3 has 16 residues. Germline lookup yields CDR1 SGDLS and CDR2 YYNGEE. The CDR3 bases are TGTGCCAGCAGCCCTAGGGGGATGGTGGGGGACAATGAGCAGTTCTTC. Its translation is CASSPRGMVGDNEQFF.

This clone was picked up one time. This chain connects TRBV7-3 to TRBJ2-3; maybe TRBD2 (6 bases). The CDR3 contains 13 residues. Germline loops: CDR1 SGHTA, CDR2 FQGTGA. Between the trimmed V and J ends, which lost 10 bases and 1 base, there was a span of 12 bases. Written as DNA, the CDR3 is TGTGCCACCGGGGGTGGGGGCACAGATACGCAGTATTTT. Translated: CATGGGGTDTQYF. The whole variable domain, remainder taken from reference TRBV7-3 and TRBJ2-3, is GAGVSQTPSNKVTEKGKYVELRCDPISGHTALYWYRQSLGQGPEFLIYFQGTGAADDSGLPNDRFFAVRPEGSVSTLKIQRTERGDSAVYLCATGGGGTDTQYFGPGTRLTVL.

V and J are TRBV7-6 and TRBJ1-5, with D possibly being TRBD1 (6 bases). From germline, CDR1 is SGHVS and CDR2 FNYEAQ. The CDR3 has 14 amino acids. V gave up 5 bases and J gave up 4 bases, with 12 bases separating them. CDR3 residues: CASSIGGGNQPQHF. CDR3 DNA sequence: TGTGCCAGCAGCATAGGGGGGGGTAATCAGCCCCAGCATTTT.

This chain connects TRBV18 to TRBJ2-1; unclear D gene. From germline, CDR1 is KGHSH and CDR2 LQKENI. V gave up 6 bases and J gave up 4 bases, with 10 bases separating them. CDR3 length equals 13 residues. The CDR3, as DNA: TGTGCCAGCTCTAAGGACGGATACAATGAGCAGTTCTTC. Its protein product is CASSKDGYNEQFF.

This chain joins TRBV7-2 and TRBJ2-7, with D maybe TRBD2 (7 bases). CDR1 is SGHTA, CDR2 FQGNSA, per germline. Trimming took 3 bases from V and 7 from J, leaving 16 bases between them. The length of the CDR3 is 14 residues. The chain's CDR3 is CASSFRSKGGEQYF. Here the CDR3 DNA reads TGTGCCAGCAGCTTCAGGTCCAAGGGGGGGGAGCAGTACTTC.

In this sample, this clone turned up once. The V and J genes are TRBV27 and TRBJ2-7; TRBD1 or TRBD2 may be the D gene (5 bases each). CDR3 length: 13 residues. Germline lookup yields CDR1 MNHEY and CDR2 SMNVEV (reference sequence). V lost 2 bases and J lost 2, with 7 bases in between. The CDR3 nucleotides read TGTGCCAGCAGTTTACAGGGAGCCTACGAGCAGTACTTC. Translated, it gives CASSLQGAYEQYF.

V gene TRBV7-9 combines with J gene TRBJ1-1; unclear D gene. The CDR3 runs to 11 residues. Germline V gene lookup returns CDR1 SEHNR and CDR2 FQNEAQ (reference sequence). The V and J ends lost 3 bases and 4 bases respectively, with 3 bases between them. CDR3 protein: CASSFLTEAFF. The CDR3 region has the DNA TGTGCCAGCAGCTTTCTCACTGAAGCTTTCTTT.

The J gene is TRBJ1-1, the V gene TRBV5-1; unclear D gene. V gave up 7 bases and J gave up 1 base, with 8 bases separating them. CDR3 length equals 12 residues. The germline gives CDR1 SGHRS, CDR2 YFSETQ. In DNA form, the CDR3 reads TGCGCCAGCCGAGAACGGAACACTGAAGCTTTCTTT. Amino acid sequence: CASRERNTEAFF. Drawing the rest from reference TRBV5-1 and TRBJ1-1, the complete variable domain is KAGVTQTPRYLIKTRGQQVTLSCSPISGHRSVSWYQQTPGQGLQFLFEYFSETQRNKGNFPGRFSGRQFSNSRSEMNVSTLELGDSALYLCASRERNTEAFFGQGTRLTVV.

The chain couples TRBV13 to TRBJ2-4; D remains unclear. CDR1 and CDR2 from the germline V gene are PRHDT and FYEKMQ (reference sequence). The CDR3 runs 16 residues. The V end lost 5 bases, the J end lost 1 base, and 15 bases lay between the germline ends. The CDR3 region has the DNA TGTGCCAGCAGCCAACCAAGAGCCGGGGCCAAAAACATTCAGTACTTC. This sequence encodes CASSQPRAGAKNIQYF.

The CDR3 protein is CASSQSGAGGKGDTQYF. The CDR3 bases are TGTGCCAGCAGCCAAAGCGGTGCGGGGGGGAAAGGAGATACGCAGTATTTT. The gene calls are TRBV14 and TRBJ2-3, with 9 bases lining up with TRBD2. Germline lookup yields CDR1 SGHDN and CDR2 FVKESK. After removal of 2 bases from V and 5 bases from J, the junction contained 11 bases not matched to a gene. The CDR3 runs to 17 residues.